The present TCR beta chain was sequenced within a study of cytomegalovirus exposure and HLA in healthy donors. Use of 60 Vbeta and 13 Jbeta primers characterized the PCR. This table comes from immunoSEQ multiplex PCR, and its TCRdb copy is limited to in-frame clones, with some not included. The repertoire holds roughly 20,000 clones, roughly four fifths seen once, with 20% to 25% in the top ten. Trimming removed 0 bases at V and 5 bases at J, with 11 bases between. Germline V gives CDR1 SGDLS, CDR2 YYNGEE. The CDR3 runs 14 residues. Sequenced sample: PBMCs. This receptor was taken from a human donor in good health. The V call is TRBV9, the J call TRBJ1-2; no reliable D call. CDR3 in amino acids: CASSVVVSGYGYTF. As DNA, the CDR3 is TGTGCCAGCAGCGTAGTAGTCAGCGGTTATGGCTACACCTTC.